This T cell receptor (beta chain) came from a study of regulatory T cells in long-lasting Graves disease. Study summary: More than 5 years of antithyroid drugs with positive TSH receptor antibodies defined persistent Graves' disease.

This clonotype was counted many times. Its antigen is undetermined. The CDR3 extends over 15 amino acids. Germline V gene lookup returns CDR1 SNHLY and CDR2 FYNNEI. The ends were cut back, 4 bases at V and 0 bases at J, with 10 bases in the middle. Study-wide results and limits: New patients shared 950 to 1,000 public clonotypes, fewer than the approximately 2,500 shared by persistent patients. Persistent Graves' patients possessed reduced TCR diversity relative to recently diagnosed ones.

Time point in this sample: persistent/refractory GD, antithyroid drugs over 5 years with positive TRAb. PBMCs were the source of the RNA used for TCR sequencing. A blood draw put approximately 9 milliliters of peripheral blood into EDTA tubes. Assembly of TCR beta libraries relied on iRepertoire HTBI primers together with Arm-PCR of CDR3 regions. TCRdb ran MiXCR on the multiplex PCR reads and lists one entry per CDR3 protein. The sample has about 310,000 distinct CDR3 sequences; around 23% are singletons. The chain carries TRBV2 and TRBJ1-5; no clear D. The TCR comes from a female donor with Graves disease. Material: peripheral blood mononuclear cells (PBMCs), obtained when the disease was refractory, from a patient treated with antithyroid drugs. CDR3 residues: CASSGVYDSNQPQHF. DNA of the CDR3: TGTGCCAGCAGTGGGGTATATGATAGCAATCAGCCCCAGCATTTT.